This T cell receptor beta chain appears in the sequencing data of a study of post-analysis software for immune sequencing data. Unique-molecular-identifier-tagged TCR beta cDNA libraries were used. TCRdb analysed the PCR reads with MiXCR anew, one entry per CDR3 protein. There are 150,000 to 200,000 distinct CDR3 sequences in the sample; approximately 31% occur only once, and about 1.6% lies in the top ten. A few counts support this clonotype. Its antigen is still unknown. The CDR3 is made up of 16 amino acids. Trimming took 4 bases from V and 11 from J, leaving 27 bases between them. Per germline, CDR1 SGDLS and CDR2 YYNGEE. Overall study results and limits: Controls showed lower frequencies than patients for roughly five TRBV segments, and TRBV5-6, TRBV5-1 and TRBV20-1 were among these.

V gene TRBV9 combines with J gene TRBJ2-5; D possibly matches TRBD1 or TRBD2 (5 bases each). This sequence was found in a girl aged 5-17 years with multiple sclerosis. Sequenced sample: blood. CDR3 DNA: TGTGCCAGCAGCCTCCTGGGGTTGGGACCCCCAAATGAGCAGTACTTC. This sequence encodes CASSLLGLGPPNEQYF.